This entry lists 13 T cell receptor beta chains sequenced from one sample in a study of cytomegalovirus exposure and HLA in healthy donors. The PCR employed 60 Vbeta primers together with 13 Jbeta primers. The data were produced by immunoSEQ multiplex PCR, yet TCRdb's version contains in-frame clones alone and is incomplete. The sample contains about 200,000 clones, 79% of which appear only once. Material: PBMCs. All receptors come from a girl aged 10 to 17 in good health and CMV-seropositive.

The chain has TRBV19 and TRBJ1-2; 10 bases line up with TRBD1. V lost 0 bases, J lost 0 bases, and 7 bases stayed unmatched. Germline V gives CDR1 LNHDA, CDR2 SQIVND (reference sequence). The CDR3 loop spans 18 amino acids. CDR3: CASSIDGGQGIANYGYTF. As DNA, the CDR3 is TGTGCCAGTAGTATAGATGGGGGACAGGGGATCGCTAACTATGGCTACACCTTC.

This clone has only a few counts. The rearrangement links TRBV20-1 to TRBJ1-1; no clear D gene. In germline, CDR1 is DFQATT, CDR2 SNEGSKA (reference sequence). The CDR3 spans 10 residues. CDR3 in amino acids: CRAEGTEAFF. The CDR3 bases are TGCAGGGCCGAGGGTACTGAAGCTTTCTTT.

V gene TRBV5-6 combines with J gene TRBJ2-1; weak D call: TRBD2 (7 bases). CDR1 SGHDT and CDR2 YYEEEE come from the germline V gene. The CDR3 totals 18 residues. V lost 0 bases, J lost 4 bases, and 20 bases lay in between. The CDR3 here is CASSLDLRGTTEYNEQFF. The CDR3 coding sequence is TGTGCCAGCAGCTTGGATCTAAGGGGGACTACCGAATACAATGAGCAGTTCTTC.

This clone has a handful of counts. The gene calls are TRBV5-1 and TRBJ2-5, with 7 bases fitting TRBD1. V was pared by 7 bases and J by 1 base, with 7 bases of the junction left unmatched. Germline V lookup: CDR1 SGHRS, CDR2 YFSETQ. CDR3 length: 14 residues. The CDR3 DNA follows: TGCGCCAGCGGATACGGACAGGCCCAAGAGACCCAGTACTTC. This gives the protein CASGYGQAQETQYF.

The chain is built from TRBV30 and TRBJ1-1; TRBD1 matches 7 bases. Trimming took 0 bases from V and 3 from J; bases not matched to a gene: 7. Looked up from germline, CDR1 is GTSNPN and CDR2 is SVGIG (reference sequence). This CDR3 is built from 15 residues. The CDR3 protein is CAWSVQGYRDTEAFF. DNA of the CDR3: TGTGCCTGGAGTGTACAGGGGTATCGAGACACTGAAGCTTTCTTT.

CDR3 protein: CASSIAGQGNQPQHF. CDR3 bases: TGTGCCAGTAGTATAGCGGGACAGGGCAATCAGCCCCAGCATTTT. This chain links TRBV19 with TRBJ1-5; TRBD1 agrees at 8 bases. V shed 1 base and J 2 bases; nucleotides not matched to a gene: 1. CDR1 LNHDA and CDR2 SQIVND come from the germline V gene (reference sequence). The CDR3 covers 15 residues. Supplemented by reference TRBV19 and TRBJ1-5, the full variable domain reads DGGITQSPKYLFRKEGQNVTLSCEQNLNHDAMYWYRQDPGQGLRLIYYSQIVNDFQKGDIAEGYSVSREKKESFPLTVTSAQKNPTAFYLCASSIAGQGNQPQHFGDGTRLSIL.

The chain joins TRBV11-2 to TRBJ1-2; D remains ambiguous. Germline V gene lookup returns CDR1 SGHAT and CDR2 FQNNGV. The V gene lost 1 base and the J gene lost 5 bases, with 14 bases spanning the gap. The CDR3 sequence is 15 residues long. Here the CDR3 reads CASSLADPRRYGYTF. DNA of the CDR3: TGTGCCAGCAGCTTAGCGGACCCCAGGAGGTATGGCTACACCTTC.

This chain uses TRBV4-3 with TRBJ1-4, with D perhaps matching TRBD1 (5 bases). From germline, CDR1 is LGHNA and CDR2 YSLEER. The CDR3 runs 18 residues. Trimming took off 1 base at V and 0 bases at J, with 15 bases between the two ends. Here the CDR3 reads CASSQVVGQPATNEKLFF. The CDR3 DNA reads TGCGCCAGCAGCCAAGTCGTGGGGCAACCGGCAACTAATGAAAAACTGTTTTTT.

The CDR3 sequence: CASTTGQGTTEAFF. The CDR3, as DNA: TGTGCCAGCACCACAGGACAGGGAACAACTGAAGCTTTCTTT. J is TRBJ1-1 and V is TRBV2; TRBD1 matches 8 bases. Germline V gene sequence: CDR1 SNHLY, CDR2 FYNNEI. The CDR3 is made up of 14 amino acids. V was clipped by 7 bases and J by 5 bases; unmatched bases: 9. The full variable domain, completed using reference TRBV2 and TRBJ1-1, is EPEVTQTPSHQVTQMGQEVILRCVPISNHLYFYWYRQILGQKVEFLVSFYNNEISEKSEIFDDQFSVERPDGSNFTLKIRSTKLEDSAMYFCASTTGQGTTEAFFGQGTRLTVV.

This chain uses TRBV19 with TRBJ1-4; 7 bases match TRBD1. V shed 4 bases, J shed 1 base, and the junction held 3 bases outside the gene matches. The CDR3 extends over 15 amino acids. CDR1 and CDR2 (germline): LNHDA, SQIVND (reference sequence). CDR3 residues: CASSTWTGTNEKLFF. DNA for the CDR3: TGTGCCAGTAGTACTTGGACAGGAACTAATGAAAAACTGTTTTTT.

V gene TRBV4-3 combines with J gene TRBJ2-7; 8 nucleotides line up with TRBD1. Germline CDR1 reads LGHNA; CDR2 reads YSLEER. Trimming took 0 bases from V and 0 from J; bases not matched to a gene: 7. This CDR3 contains 17 residues. CDR3 nucleotide sequence: TGCGCCAGCAGCCAAGATTTTCAGGGGGCTGCCTCCTACGAGCAGTACTTC. As protein: CASSQDFQGAASYEQYF.

V is TRBV6-6 and J is TRBJ2-7, with 7 bases matching TRBD1. With 3 bases clipped from V and 7 bases from J, the junction kept 6 bases outside the gene matches. The CDR3 loop spans 13 amino acids. CDR1 is MNHNY and CDR2 is SVGAGI in the germline V gene (reference sequence). The CDR3 region has the DNA TGTGCCAGCAGTTATATAGAGGGGGCGGAGCAGTACTTC. This translates into CASSYIEGAEQYF.

The chain uses TRBV27 and TRBJ2-7; D may be TRBD2 (6 bases). The CDR3 contains 16 residues. Germline CDR1 MNHEY, CDR2 SMNVEV (reference sequence). The V end was cut by 2 bases, the J end by 5 bases, with 19 bases between. The CDR3 reads CASSLKPGGALNEQYF. In nucleotides, the CDR3 is TGTGCCAGCAGTTTAAAGCCCGGAGGGGCGCTTAACGAGCAGTACTTC.